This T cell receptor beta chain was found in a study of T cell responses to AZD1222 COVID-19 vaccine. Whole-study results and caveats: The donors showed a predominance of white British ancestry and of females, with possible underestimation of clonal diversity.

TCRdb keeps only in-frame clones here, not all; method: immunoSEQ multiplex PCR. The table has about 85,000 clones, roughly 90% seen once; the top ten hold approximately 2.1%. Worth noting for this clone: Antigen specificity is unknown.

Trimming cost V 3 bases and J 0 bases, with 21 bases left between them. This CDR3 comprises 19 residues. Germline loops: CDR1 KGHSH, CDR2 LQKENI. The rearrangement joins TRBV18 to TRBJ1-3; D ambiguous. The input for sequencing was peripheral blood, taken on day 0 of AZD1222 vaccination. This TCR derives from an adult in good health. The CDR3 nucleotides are TGTGCCAGCTCACCTCAACTCCCATGGGAGGACCTCTCTGGAAACACCATATATTTT. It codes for CASSPQLPWEDLSGNTIYF.